This T cell receptor (beta chain) was obtained from a study of blood T cells in healthy people across ages. Whole-study findings and limits: Age brought a roughly linear fall in TCR beta diversity measured per million T cells. Total diversity from one million sequenced T cells was likely underestimated.

A J-beta primer mix and a sample-barcoded 5' primer were used in a second PCR of about 7 to 12 cycles. TCRdb itself ran the 5' RACE reads through MiXCR, one entry per CDR3 protein. Among over 550,000 distinct CDR3 sequences listed, 25% to 30% were seen once. Many counts were recorded for this clonotype. Its antigen is as yet unknown. CDR1 is SGHRS, CDR2 YFSETQ, per germline. This CDR3 has 16 amino acids. Trimming took 0 bases from V and 0 from J, leaving 11 bases between them. Sequencing was carried out using blood. This TCR came from a woman of 80 years or more in good health. This rearrangement joins TRBV5-1 to TRBJ2-3, with unresolved D. The CDR3 spells CASSLDLGSSTDTQYF. The CDR3 nucleotides are TGCGCCAGCAGCTTGGATTTAGGGTCGAGCACAGATACGCAGTATTTT.